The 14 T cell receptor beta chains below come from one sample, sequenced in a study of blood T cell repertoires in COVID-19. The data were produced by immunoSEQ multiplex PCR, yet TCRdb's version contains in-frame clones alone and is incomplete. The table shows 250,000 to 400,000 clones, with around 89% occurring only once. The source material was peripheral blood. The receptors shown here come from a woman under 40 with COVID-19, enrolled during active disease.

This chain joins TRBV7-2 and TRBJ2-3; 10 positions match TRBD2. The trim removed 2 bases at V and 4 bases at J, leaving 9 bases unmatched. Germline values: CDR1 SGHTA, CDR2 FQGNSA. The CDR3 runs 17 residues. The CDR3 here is CASSLSNLAGEADTQYF. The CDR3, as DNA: TGTGCCAGCAGCTTATCCAATCTAGCGGGGGAGGCAGATACGCAGTATTTT. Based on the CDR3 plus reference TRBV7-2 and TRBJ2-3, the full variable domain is GAGVSQSPSNKVTEKGKDVELRCDPISGHTALYWYRQSLGQGLEFLIYFQGNSAPDKSGLPSDRFSAERTGGSVSTLTIQRTQQEDSAVYLCASSLSNLAGEADTQYFGPGTRLTVL.

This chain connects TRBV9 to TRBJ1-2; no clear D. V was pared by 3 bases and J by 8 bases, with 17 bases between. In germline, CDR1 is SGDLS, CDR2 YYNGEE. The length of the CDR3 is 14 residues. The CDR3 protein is CASSGPDGILGYTF. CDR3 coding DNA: TGTGCCAGCAGCGGACCGGACGGGATACTCGGCTACACCTTC.

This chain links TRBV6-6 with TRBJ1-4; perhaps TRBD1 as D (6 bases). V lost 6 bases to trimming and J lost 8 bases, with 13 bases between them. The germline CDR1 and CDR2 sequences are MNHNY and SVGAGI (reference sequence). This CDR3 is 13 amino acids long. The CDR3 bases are TGTGCCAGCAGACCAGGGGAGGGGGAAAAACTGTTTTTT. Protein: CASRPGEGEKLFF.

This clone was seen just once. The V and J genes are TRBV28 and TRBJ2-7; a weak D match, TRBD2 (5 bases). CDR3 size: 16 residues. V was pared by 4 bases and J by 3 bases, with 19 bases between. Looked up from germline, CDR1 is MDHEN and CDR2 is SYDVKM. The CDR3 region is CASSSRAGPSGYEQYV. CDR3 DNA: TGTGCCAGCAGTTCTAGGGCGGGTCCCTCGGGCTACGAGCAGTACGTC.

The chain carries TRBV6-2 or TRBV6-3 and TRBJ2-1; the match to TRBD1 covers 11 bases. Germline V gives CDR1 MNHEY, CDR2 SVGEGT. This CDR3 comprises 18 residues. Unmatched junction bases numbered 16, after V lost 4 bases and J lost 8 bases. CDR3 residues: CASSSPGQGVRLVDEQFF. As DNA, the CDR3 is TGTGCCAGCAGTTCCCCGGGACAGGGGGTTAGGTTAGTGGATGAGCAGTTCTTC.

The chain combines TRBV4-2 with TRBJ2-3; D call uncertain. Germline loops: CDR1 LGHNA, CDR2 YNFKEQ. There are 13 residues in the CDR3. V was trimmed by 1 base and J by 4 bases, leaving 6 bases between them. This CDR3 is CASSQGSPDTQYF. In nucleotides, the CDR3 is TGTGCCAGCAGCCAAGGTAGCCCAGATACGCAGTATTTT.

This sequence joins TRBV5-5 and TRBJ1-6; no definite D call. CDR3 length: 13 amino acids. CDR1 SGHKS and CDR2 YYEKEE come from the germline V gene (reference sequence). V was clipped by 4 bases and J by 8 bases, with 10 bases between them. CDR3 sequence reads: CASSPDTDSPLHF. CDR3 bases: TGTGCCAGCAGCCCTGACACCGATTCACCCCTCCACTTT.

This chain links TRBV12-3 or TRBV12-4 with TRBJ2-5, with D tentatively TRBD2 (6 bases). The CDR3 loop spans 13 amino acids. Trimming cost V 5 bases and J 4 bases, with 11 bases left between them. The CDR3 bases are TGTGCCAGCAGTCTAGAGGGAGGAGAGACCCAGTACTTC. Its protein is CASSLEGGETQYF.

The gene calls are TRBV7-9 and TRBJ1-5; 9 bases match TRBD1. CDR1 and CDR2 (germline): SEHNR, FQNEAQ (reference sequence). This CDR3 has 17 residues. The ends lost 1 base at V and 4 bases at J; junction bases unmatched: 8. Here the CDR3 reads CASSLGDRENRNQPQHF. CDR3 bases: TGTGCCAGCAGCTTAGGGGACAGGGAGAACAGGAATCAGCCCCAGCATTTT.

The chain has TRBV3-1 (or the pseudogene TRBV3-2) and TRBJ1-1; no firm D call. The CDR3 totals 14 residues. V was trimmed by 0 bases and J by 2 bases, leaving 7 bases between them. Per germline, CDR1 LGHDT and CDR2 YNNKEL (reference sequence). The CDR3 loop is CASSQELLNTEAFF. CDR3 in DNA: TGTGCCAGCAGCCAAGAGTTATTAAACACTGAAGCTTTCTTT.

This CDR3 is CASSLDRGPYGYTF. The CDR3 nucleotides read TGCGCCAGCAGCTTAGACAGGGGGCCATATGGCTACACCTTC. This chain uses TRBV5-1 with TRBJ1-2, with 10 bases aligning to TRBD1. J lost 5 bases, V lost 2 bases, and 3 bases had no gene match. Germline CDR1 SGHRS, CDR2 YFSETQ. This CDR3 region has 14 residues.

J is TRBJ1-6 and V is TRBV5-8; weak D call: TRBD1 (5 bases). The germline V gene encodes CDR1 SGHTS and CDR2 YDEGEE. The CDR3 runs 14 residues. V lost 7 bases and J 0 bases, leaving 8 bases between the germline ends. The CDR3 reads CASYRSSYNSPLHF. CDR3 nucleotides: TGTGCCAGCTACAGGAGCTCCTATAATTCACCCCTCCACTTT.

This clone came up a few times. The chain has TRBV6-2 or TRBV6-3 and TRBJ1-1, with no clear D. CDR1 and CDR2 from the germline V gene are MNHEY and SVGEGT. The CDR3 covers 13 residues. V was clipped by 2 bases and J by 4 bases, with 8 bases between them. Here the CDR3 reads CASSYPDVTEAFF. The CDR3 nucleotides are TGTGCCAGCAGTTACCCAGATGTCACTGAAGCTTTCTTT.

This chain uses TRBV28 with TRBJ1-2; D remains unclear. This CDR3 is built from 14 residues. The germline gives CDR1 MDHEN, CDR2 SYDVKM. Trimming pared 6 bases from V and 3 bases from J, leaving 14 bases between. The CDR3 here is CASSLAGVDYGYTF. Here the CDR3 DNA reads TGTGCCAGCAGCCTCGCGGGCGTCGACTATGGCTACACCTTC.